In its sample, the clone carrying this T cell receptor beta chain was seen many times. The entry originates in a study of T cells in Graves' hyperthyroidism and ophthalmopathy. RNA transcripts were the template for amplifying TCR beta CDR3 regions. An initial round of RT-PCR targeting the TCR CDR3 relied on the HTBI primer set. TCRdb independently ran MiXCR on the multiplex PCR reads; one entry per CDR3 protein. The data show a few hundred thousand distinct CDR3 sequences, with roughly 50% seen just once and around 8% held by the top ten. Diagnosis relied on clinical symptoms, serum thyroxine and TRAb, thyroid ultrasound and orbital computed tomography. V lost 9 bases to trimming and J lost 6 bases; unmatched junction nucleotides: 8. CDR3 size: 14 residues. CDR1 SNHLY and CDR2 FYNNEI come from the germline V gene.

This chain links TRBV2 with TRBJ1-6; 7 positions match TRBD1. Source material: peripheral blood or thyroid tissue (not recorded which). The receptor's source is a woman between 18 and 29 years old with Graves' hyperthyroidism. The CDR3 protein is CASTGASGNSPLHF. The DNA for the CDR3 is TGTGCCAGTACAGGGGCTTCGGGTAATTCACCCCTCCACTTT.